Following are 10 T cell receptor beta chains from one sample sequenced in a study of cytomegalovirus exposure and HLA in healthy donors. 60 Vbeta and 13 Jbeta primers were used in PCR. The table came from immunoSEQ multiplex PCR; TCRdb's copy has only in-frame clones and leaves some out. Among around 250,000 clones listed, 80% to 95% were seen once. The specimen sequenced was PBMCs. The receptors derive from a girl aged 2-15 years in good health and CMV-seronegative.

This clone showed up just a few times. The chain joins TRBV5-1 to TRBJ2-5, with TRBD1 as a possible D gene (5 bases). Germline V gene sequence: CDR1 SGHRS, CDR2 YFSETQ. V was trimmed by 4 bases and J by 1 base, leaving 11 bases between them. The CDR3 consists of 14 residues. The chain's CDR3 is CASSQGWGQETQYF. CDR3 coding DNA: TGCGCCAGCAGCCAGGGATGGGGCCAAGAGACCCAGTACTTC.

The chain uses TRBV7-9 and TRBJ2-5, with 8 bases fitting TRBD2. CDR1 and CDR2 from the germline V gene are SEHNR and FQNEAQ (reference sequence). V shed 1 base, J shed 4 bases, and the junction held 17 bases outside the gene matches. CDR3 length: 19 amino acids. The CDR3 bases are TGTGCCAGCAGCTTAGTCCGAGCGGGAGAGGGCCGATCAGTAGAGACCCAGTACTTC. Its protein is CASSLVRAGEGRSVETQYF.

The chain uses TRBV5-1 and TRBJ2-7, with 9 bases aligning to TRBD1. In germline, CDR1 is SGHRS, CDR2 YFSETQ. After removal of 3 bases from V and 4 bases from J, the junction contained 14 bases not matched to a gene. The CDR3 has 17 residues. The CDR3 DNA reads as TGCGCCAGCAGCTACCGAAGACAGGGGGGGGTCTCGTACGAGCAGTACTTC. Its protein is CASSYRRQGGVSYEQYF.

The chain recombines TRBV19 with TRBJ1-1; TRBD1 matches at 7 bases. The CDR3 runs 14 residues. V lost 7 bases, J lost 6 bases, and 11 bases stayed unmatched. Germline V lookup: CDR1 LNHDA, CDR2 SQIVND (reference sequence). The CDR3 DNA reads TGTGCCAGTAATCCACAGGGGCTAACTTCTGAAGCTTTCTTT. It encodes CASNPQGLTSEAFF. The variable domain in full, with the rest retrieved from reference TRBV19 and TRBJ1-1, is DGGITQSPKYLFRKEGQNVTLSCEQNLNHDAMYWYRQDPGQGLRLIYYSQIVNDFQKGDIAEGYSVSREKKESFPLTVTSAQKNPTAFYLCASNPQGLTSEAFFGQGTRLTVV.

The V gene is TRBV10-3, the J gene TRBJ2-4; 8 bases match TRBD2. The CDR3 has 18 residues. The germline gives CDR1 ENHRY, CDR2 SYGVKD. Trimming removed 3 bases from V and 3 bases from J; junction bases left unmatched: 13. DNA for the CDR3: TGTGCCATCAGTGACCCGGGGGGGAGAGGAGTCGACAAAAACATTCAGTACTTC. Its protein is CAISDPGGRGVDKNIQYF.

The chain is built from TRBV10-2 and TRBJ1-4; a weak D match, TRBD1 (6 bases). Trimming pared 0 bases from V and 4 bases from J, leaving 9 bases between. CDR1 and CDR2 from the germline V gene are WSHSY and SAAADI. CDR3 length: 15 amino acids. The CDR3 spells CASSESQGINEKLFF. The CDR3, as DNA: TGCGCCAGCAGTGAGTCCCAGGGGATTAATGAAAAACTGTTTTTT.

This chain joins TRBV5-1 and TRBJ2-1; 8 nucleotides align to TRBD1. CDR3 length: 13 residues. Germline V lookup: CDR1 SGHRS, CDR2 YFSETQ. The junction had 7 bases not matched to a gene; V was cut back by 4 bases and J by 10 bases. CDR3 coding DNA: TGCGCCAGCAGCAGGACAGGGTCCAACGAGCAGTTCTTC. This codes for CASSRTGSNEQFF.

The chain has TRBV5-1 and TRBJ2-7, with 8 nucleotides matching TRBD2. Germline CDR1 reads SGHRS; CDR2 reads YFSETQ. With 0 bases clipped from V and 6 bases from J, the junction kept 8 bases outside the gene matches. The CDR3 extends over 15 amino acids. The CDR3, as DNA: TGCGCCAGCAGCTTGGCTGCCGGGGGGGCGGGCGAGCAGTACTTC. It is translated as CASSLAAGGAGEQYF.

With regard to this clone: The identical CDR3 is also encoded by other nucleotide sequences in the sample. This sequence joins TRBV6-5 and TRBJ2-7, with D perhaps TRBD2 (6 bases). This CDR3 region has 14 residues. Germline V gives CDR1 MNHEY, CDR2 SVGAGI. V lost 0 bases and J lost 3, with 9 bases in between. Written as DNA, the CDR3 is TGTGCCAGCAGTTACTCGGGGGGAGGCTACGAGCAGTACTTC. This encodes CASSYSGGGYEQYF.

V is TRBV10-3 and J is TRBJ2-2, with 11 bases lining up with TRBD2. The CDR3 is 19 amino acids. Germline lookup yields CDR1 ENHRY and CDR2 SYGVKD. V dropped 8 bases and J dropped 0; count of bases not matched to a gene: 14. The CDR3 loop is CAIGKRGTSGVANTGELFF. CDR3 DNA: TGTGCCATCGGGAAACGTGGGACTAGCGGAGTCGCGAACACCGGGGAGCTGTTTTTT.